This T cell receptor (beta chain) was documented in a study of shared clonotypes between healthy human individuals. Germline V gene lookup returns CDR1 MDHEN and CDR2 SYDVKM. V was pared by 1 base and J by 1 base, with 17 bases between. The CDR3 is 18 amino acids. Measured with immunoSEQ multiplex PCR; TCRdb has only the in-frame clones, and not every one. Among 450,000 to 650,000 clones listed, around 78% were seen once. This clone was found once. What was sequenced was PBMCs. The V and J genes are TRBV28 and TRBJ1-5, with a possible D match to TRBD1 (6 bases). The receptor's source is a woman aged 40 to 50 in good health. Some clones in this sample may be carry-over from other donors' samples. The CDR3 reads CASSLSRGSTWSNQPQHF. The CDR3 coding sequence is TGTGCCAGCAGTTTATCCAGGGGCTCTACGTGGAGCAATCAGCCCCAGCATTTT.